Below, 20 T cell receptor beta chains from the same sample are listed, as sequenced in a study of cytomegalovirus exposure and HLA in healthy donors. The PCR made use of 60 Vbeta and 13 Jbeta primers. The protocol was immunoSEQ multiplex PCR, while the TCRdb copy is restricted to in-frame clones and leaves out a portion. The table includes 50,000 to 60,000 clones, about 80% detected once. The sample taken for sequencing was PBMCs. The receptors stem from a female donor in good health and CMV-seronegative.

This clone occurred a few times. The J gene is TRBJ1-5, the V gene TRBV6-5; tentatively, D is TRBD1 (6 bases). Germline CDR1 is MNHEY and CDR2 is SVGAGI. The V and J ends lost 6 bases and 6 bases respectively, with 9 bases between them. CDR3 size: 12 residues. The CDR3 region has the DNA TGTGCCAGCAGCACAGGGAGTCAGCCCCAGCATTTT. Translation: CASSTGSQPQHF.

The genes are TRBV7-3 and TRBJ2-5; D may be TRBD2 (6 bases). The CDR3 has 14 amino acids. The germline V and J ends were trimmed by 2 bases and 2 bases, with 9 bases remaining between them. CDR1 is SGHTA and CDR2 is FQGTGA in the germline V gene. CDR3: CASSLAGTQETQYF. CDR3 in DNA: TGTGCCAGCAGCTTAGCCGGGACTCAAGAGACCCAGTACTTC.

This chain joins TRBV28 and TRBJ2-7; 10 bases align to TRBD1. Germline loops: CDR1 MDHEN, CDR2 SYDVKM. The junction had 2 bases not matched to a gene; V was cut back by 5 bases and J by 1 base. The CDR3 consists of 14 residues. CDR3 DNA: TGTGCCAGCAGTCAGGGACAGGGGTCCTACGAGCAGTACTTC. Translating gives CASSQGQGSYEQYF.

The rearrangement links TRBV19 to TRBJ1-1, with TRBD1 as a possible D gene (5 bases). The CDR3 is 12 amino acids. The V gene lost 5 bases and the J gene lost 4 bases, with 8 bases spanning the gap. Germline CDR1 reads LNHDA; CDR2 reads SQIVND (reference sequence). The CDR3: CASSRTTTEAFF. CDR3 nucleotides: TGTGCCAGTAGTCGGACAACCACTGAAGCTTTCTTT.

The chain has TRBV5-4 and TRBJ1-2, with 7 bases aligning to TRBD1. V lost 4 bases, J lost 2 bases, and 5 bases stayed unmatched. Germline V lookup: CDR1 SGHNT, CDR2 YYREEE (reference sequence). The CDR3 loop spans 14 amino acids. Here the CDR3 DNA reads TGTGCCAGCAGCCCCCAACAGGGGAACTATGGCTACACCTTC. Amino acids: CASSPQQGNYGYTF.

The rearrangement uses TRBV18 and TRBJ1-3; TRBD1 agrees at 7 bases. The germline gives CDR1 KGHSH, CDR2 LQKENI. The CDR3 has 17 residues. V shed 4 bases and J 0 bases; nucleotides not matched to a gene: 9. The CDR3 protein is CASSLRDSERSGNTIYF. The CDR3 DNA sequence: TGTGCCAGCTCACTTAGGGACAGCGAACGCTCTGGAAACACCATATATTTT. The whole variable domain, remainder taken from reference TRBV18 and TRBJ1-3, is NAGVMQNPRHLVRRRGQEARLRCSPMKGHSHVYWYRQLPEEGLKFMVYLQKENIIDESGMPKERFSAEFPKEGPSILRIQQVVRGDSAAYFCASSLRDSERSGNTIYFGEGSWLTVV.

The chain has TRBV2 and TRBJ1-2, with D perhaps TRBD1 (6 bases). V lost 3 bases and J 8 bases, leaving 16 bases between the germline ends. CDR1 is SNHLY and CDR2 is FYNNEI in the germline V gene. CDR3 length equals 14 residues. This chain's CDR3 is CASSDTTGRGGYTF. In DNA form, the CDR3 reads TGTGCCAGCAGTGACACTACAGGGAGGGGCGGCTACACCTTC.

Comments on this clone: As the CDR3 is not closed by the conserved phenylalanine or tryptophan, this likely results from a read error. This chain connects TRBV6-1 to TRBJ1-6; D is undetermined. Germline V gene data show CDR1 as MNHNS and CDR2 as SASEGT. The CDR3 extends over 15 amino acids. Trimming took 0 bases from V and 7 from J, leaving 10 bases between them. CDR3 sequence (DNA): TGTGCCAGCAGTGAAGCCGAGGGAGGAAATTCACCCCTCCACGTT. It encodes CASSEAEGGNSPLHV.

The V and J genes are TRBV5-6 and TRBJ1-1, with D possibly TRBD1 on 6 matching bases. This CDR3 spans 14 amino acids. Trimming removed 6 bases at V and 6 bases at J, with 18 bases between. Germline CDR1 and CDR2: SGHDT and YYEEEE. CDR3 in amino acids: CASMYRVGLAEAFF. CDR3 nucleotides: TGTGCCAGCATGTACAGGGTGGGTTTGGCTGAAGCTTTCTTT.

J is TRBJ1-1 and V is TRBV5-4, with TRBD1 as a possible D gene (5 bases). This CDR3 comprises 14 residues. Germline V gene sequence: CDR1 SGHNT, CDR2 YYREEE (reference sequence). Deletions cut 2 bases from V and 1 base from J, with 9 bases between. CDR3 region: CASSLRGGNTEAFF. The CDR3 DNA reads as TGTGCCAGCAGCTTAAGGGGTGGGAACACTGAAGCTTTCTTT. Full variable domain (rest looked up from reference TRBV5-4 and TRBJ1-1): ETGVTQSPTHLIKTRGQQVTLRCSSQSGHNTVSWYQQALGQGPQFIFQYYREEENGRGNFPPRFSGLQFPNYSSELNVNALELDDSALYLCASSLRGGNTEAFFGQGTRLTVV.

To note about this clone: One end of the junction is discordant with germline, which a read error may explain. The chain recombines TRBV7-7 with TRBJ2-5; 12 bases line up with TRBD2. This CDR3 is 20 amino acids long. Germline CDR1 SSHAT, CDR2 FNYEAQ (reference sequence). CDR3 loop: CASSLAPGLTSGGLGQTQYF. The CDR3 DNA reads as TGTGCTAGCAGCTTAGCACCCGGGTTGACTAGCGGGGGCCTCGGACAGACCCAGTACTTC. The whole variable domain, filled in from reference TRBV7-7 and TRBJ2-5, reads GAGVSQSPRYKVTKRGQDVTLRCDPISSHATLYWYQQALGQGPEFLTYFNYEAQPDKSGLPSDRFSAERPEGSISTLTIQRTEQRDSAMYRCASSLAPGLTSGGLGQTQYFGPGTRLLVL.

This clone appeared once. At the DNA level, this CDR3 is encoded by other sequences in the same sample as well. The chain has TRBV6-4 and TRBJ2-1, with 9 bases fitting TRBD2. Losses at the gene ends were 2 bases for V and 4 bases for J; bases not matched to a gene: 0. The CDR3 length is 14 residues. CDR1 is MRHNA, CDR2 SNTAGT, per germline. For the CDR3, the DNA is TGTGCCAGCAGTGACAGCGGGGGGTACAATGAGCAGTTCTTC. As protein: CASSDSGGYNEQFF.

V and J are TRBV27 and TRBJ2-1; D might be TRBD2 (7 bases). V was cut by 8 bases and J by 0 bases, with 11 bases left in between. Germline loops: CDR1 MNHEY, CDR2 SMNVEV (reference sequence). The CDR3 has 14 residues. The CDR3 DNA sequence: TGTGCCAGCGCGAGGGGGGGCTCCTACAATGAGCAGTTCTTC. This gives the protein CASARGGSYNEQFF.

The chain employs TRBV4-2 and TRBJ1-1; D perhaps matches TRBD1 (6 bases). Trimming shortened V by 2 bases and J by 1 base, and 8 bases separated the two germline ends. The V gene's germline CDR1 is LGHNA and CDR2 YNFKEQ. The CDR3 has 14 amino acids. The CDR3 nucleotides are TGTGCCAGCAGCCAAACCAGGGGGAACACTGAAGCTTTCTTT. This codes for CASSQTRGNTEAFF.

The chain carries TRBV5-1 and TRBJ2-3; D uncertain. This CDR3 contains 15 residues. V was cut by 0 bases and J by 0 bases, with 8 bases left in between. Germline CDR1 SGHRS, CDR2 YFSETQ. The CDR3 DNA reads as TGCGCCAGCAGCTTGGGCGCAGGTAGCACAGATACGCAGTATTTT. Its translation: CASSLGAGSTDTQYF.

V usage is TRBV5-1 and J usage is TRBJ1-2; TRBD1 matches at 10 bases. The V gene's germline CDR1 is SGHRS and CDR2 YFSETQ. The CDR3 runs to 16 residues. V shed 5 bases, J shed 4 bases, and the junction held 11 bases outside the gene matches. DNA for the CDR3: TGCGCCAGCAGGACCGGGACAGGGGATTTATCCTATGGCTACACCTTC. As protein: CASRTGTGDLSYGYTF.

This clone was counted between two and nine times. This chain uses TRBV2 with TRBJ1-5, with TRBD1 matching over 7 bases. There are 14 residues in the CDR3. The ends lost 8 bases at V and 4 bases at J; junction bases unmatched: 8. Germline CDR1 is SNHLY and CDR2 is FYNNEI. The CDR3 nucleotides are TGTGCCAGCTGTTATGTACAGGGGAATCAGCCCCAGCATTTT. Protein sequence: CASCYVQGNQPQHF.

The rearrangement links TRBV4-1 to TRBJ2-5; possibly TRBD1 for D (6 bases). The J call may be mistaken, given a closer DNA end match to TRBJ2-7. The germline V gene encodes CDR1 MGHRA and CDR2 YSYEKL. The CDR3 consists of 14 residues. CDR3 sequence (DNA): TGCGCCAGCAGCCAAGATTTCAGGGGTTCCGAGCAGTACTTC. Translation: CASSQDFRGSEQYF.

Only one count was recorded for this clone. V usage is TRBV9 and J usage is TRBJ1-1; D call uncertain. The ends were cut back, 0 bases at V and 10 bases at J, with 13 bases in the middle. CDR3 size: 13 residues. CDR1 and CDR2 (germline): SGDLS, YYNGEE. For the CDR3, the DNA is TGTGCCAGCAGCGTAGTTTTGGCGGATGGAGCTTTCTTT. This codes for CASSVVLADGAFF.

The chain recombines TRBV9 with TRBJ2-5; 14 positions match TRBD2. This CDR3 contains 17 residues. V shed 0 bases and J 5 bases; nucleotides not matched to a gene: 6. Germline CDR1 reads SGDLS; CDR2 reads YYNGEE. The CDR3 coding sequence is TGTGCCAGCAGCGTAGGACTAGCGGGGGGGCAGAGGGAGACCCAGTACTTC. Amino acids: CASSVGLAGGQRETQYF.